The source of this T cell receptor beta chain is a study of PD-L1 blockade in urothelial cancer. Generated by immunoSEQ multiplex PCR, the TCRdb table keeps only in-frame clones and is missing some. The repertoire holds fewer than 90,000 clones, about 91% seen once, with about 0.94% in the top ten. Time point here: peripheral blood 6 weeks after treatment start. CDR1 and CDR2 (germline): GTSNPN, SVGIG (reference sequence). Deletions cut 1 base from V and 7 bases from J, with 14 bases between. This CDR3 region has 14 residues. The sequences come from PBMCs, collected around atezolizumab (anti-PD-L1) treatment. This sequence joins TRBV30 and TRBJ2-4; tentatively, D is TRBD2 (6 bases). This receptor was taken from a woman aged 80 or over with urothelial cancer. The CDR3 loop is CAWSGVGSGNIQYF. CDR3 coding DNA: TGTGCCTGGAGTGGGGTCGGGAGTGGGAACATTCAGTACTTC.